The T cell receptor beta chain under discussion was sequenced for a study of blood T cell repertoires in COVID-19. Overall study: From the United States, Italy and Spain came samples of acute and convalescent COVID-19. From T cells, B-cell-depleted T cells, or PBMCs came the material, which was cDNA or gDNA.

The protocol was immunoSEQ multiplex PCR, while the TCRdb copy is restricted to in-frame clones and leaves out a portion. The sample holds more than 200,000 clones; 70% to 90% are singletons and the top ten take roughly 4.2%. The CDR3 runs 13 residues. Germline V lookup: CDR1 WNHNN, CDR2 SYGVQD (reference sequence). V lost 6 bases and J lost 2; bases outside the gene matches: 0. The rearrangement links TRBV10-1 to TRBJ1-4; the match to TRBD1 covers 7 bases. The receptor was isolated from a man aged 45-60 years with acute or convalescent COVID-19. The sample consisted of peripheral blood. The CDR3 DNA follows: TGCGCCAGCAGCAGGGGGACTAATGAAAAACTGTTTTTT. Protein: CASSRGTNEKLFF.